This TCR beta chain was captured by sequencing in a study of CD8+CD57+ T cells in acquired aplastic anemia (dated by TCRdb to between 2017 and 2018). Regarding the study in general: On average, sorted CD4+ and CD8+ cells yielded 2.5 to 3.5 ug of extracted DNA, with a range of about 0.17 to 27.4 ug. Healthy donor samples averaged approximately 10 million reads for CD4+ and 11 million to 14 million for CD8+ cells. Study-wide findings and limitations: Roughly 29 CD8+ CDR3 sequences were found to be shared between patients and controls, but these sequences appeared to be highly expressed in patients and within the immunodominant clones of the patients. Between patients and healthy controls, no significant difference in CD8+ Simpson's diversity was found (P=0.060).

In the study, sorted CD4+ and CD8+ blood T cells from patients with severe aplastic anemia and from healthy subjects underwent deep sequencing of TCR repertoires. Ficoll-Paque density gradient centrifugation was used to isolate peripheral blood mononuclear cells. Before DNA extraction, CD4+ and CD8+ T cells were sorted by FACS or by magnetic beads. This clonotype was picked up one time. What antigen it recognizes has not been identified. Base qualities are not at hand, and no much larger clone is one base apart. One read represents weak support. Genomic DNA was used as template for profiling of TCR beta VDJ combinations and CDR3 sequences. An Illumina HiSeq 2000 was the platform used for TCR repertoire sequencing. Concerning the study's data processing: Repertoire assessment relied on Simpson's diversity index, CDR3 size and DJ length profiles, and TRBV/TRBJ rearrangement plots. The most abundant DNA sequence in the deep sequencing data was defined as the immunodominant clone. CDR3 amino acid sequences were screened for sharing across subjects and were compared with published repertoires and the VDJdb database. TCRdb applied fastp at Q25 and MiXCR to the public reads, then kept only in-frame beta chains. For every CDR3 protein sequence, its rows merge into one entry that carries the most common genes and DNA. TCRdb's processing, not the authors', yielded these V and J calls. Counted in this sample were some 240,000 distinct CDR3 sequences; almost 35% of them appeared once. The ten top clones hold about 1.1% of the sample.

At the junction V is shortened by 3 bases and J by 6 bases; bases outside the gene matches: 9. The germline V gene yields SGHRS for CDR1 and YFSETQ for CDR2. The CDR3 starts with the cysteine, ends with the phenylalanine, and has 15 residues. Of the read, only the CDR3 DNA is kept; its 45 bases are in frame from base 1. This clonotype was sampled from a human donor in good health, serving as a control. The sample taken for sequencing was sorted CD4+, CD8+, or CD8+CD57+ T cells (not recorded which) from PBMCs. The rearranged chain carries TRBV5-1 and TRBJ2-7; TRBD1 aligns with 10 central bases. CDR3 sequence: CASSYSDRGWGEQYF. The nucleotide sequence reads TGCGCCAGCAGCTACTCGGACAGGGGGTGGGGCGAGCAGTACTTC.